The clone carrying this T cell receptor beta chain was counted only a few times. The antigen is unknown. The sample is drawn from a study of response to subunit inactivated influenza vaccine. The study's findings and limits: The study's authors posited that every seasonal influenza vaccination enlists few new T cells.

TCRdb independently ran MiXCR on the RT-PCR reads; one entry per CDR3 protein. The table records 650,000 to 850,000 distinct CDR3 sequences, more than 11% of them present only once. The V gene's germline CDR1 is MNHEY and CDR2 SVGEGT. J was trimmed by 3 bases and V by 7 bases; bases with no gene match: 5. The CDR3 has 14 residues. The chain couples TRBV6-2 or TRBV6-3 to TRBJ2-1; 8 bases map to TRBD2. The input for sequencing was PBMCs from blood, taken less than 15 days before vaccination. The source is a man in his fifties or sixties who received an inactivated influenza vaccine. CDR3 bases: TGTGCCAGCACGTTAGCGGGACGCTACAATGAGCAGTTCTTC. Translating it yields CASTLAGRYNEQFF.